This T cell receptor (beta chain) is from a study of early T cells in non-severe SARS-CoV-2 infection. General observations from the study: The study's VDJdb matching favored anti-spike CD8 responses and missed private and CD4 specificities.

Unique molecular identifiers (one per individual cDNA molecule) were attached. Each CDR3 protein is one row after TCRdb ran MiXCR on the 5' RACE reads. Altogether some 45,000 distinct CDR3 sequences are present, less than 10% being singletons, with the ten largest covering 4% to 5.5%. Germline V gene lookup returns CDR1 DFQATT and CDR2 SNEGSKA (reference sequence). Trimming pared 0 bases from V and 7 bases from J, leaving 9 bases between. CDR3 size: 12 residues. This clonotype turned up a few times. Its antigen is still unknown. This receptor was taken from an adult who was a healthcare worker with PCR-confirmed SARS-CoV-2 infection or an uninfected control (not recorded which). The material was whole blood, obtained at baseline. The genes are TRBV20-1 and TRBJ1-2; no clear D gene. In DNA form, the CDR3 reads TGCAGTGCTAGAGACCCCTGGATTGGCTACACCTTC. Protein product: CSARDPWIGYTF.